The source of this TCR beta chain is a study of shared clonotypes between healthy human individuals. About the study: Three men and a couple of women, aged 18 to 49, were donors. For every donor, three CD4 naive, three CD4 memory, two CD8 naive and one CD8 memory plates were used.

Selected positively for CCR7 and CD45RO-negative, naive CD8 cells excluded terminally differentiated effector memory CD45RA+ cells. TCRdb's table, derived via immunoSEQ multiplex PCR, lists solely in-frame clones and lacks some. The sample includes hundreds of thousands of clones, 90% to 95% of them seen just once. Regarding the study as a whole: Naive CD4 clonotypes were shared across a handful of donors at roughly 5.5%.

Turning to this clone: The antigen is unknown.

The material sequenced was naive CD8+ T cells sorted from blood. This receptor was identified in a woman in her twenties or thirties in good health.

CDR3 sequence reads: CSVGLAGGLLPDTQYF. DNA of the CDR3: TGCAGCGTTGGACTAGCGGGAGGGTTGTTGCCAGATACGCAGTATTTT. J is TRBJ2-3 and V is TRBV29-1, with 14 bases fitting TRBD2. V shed 4 bases, J shed 4 bases, and the junction held 7 bases outside the gene matches. Germline CDR1 reads SQVTM; CDR2 reads ANQGSEA. CDR3 length equals 16 residues.